The sequence of this T cell receptor beta chain was determined in a study of T cell repertoires in cytomegalovirus infection. TCRdb re-derived calls from the reads in MiXCR, one entry per CDR3 protein. The repertoire holds about 140,000 distinct CDR3 sequences, with roughly 6% as singletons. Germline V lookup: CDR1 SQVTM, CDR2 ANQGSEA. With V trimmed by 7 bases and J by 5 bases, 18 bases remained unmatched. This CDR3 is built from 17 residues. The specimen was PBMCs. The V gene is TRBV29-1, the J gene TRBJ2-5; 11 nucleotides match TRBD2. This TCR came from a human donor in good health (CMV status not recorded). Some clones in this sample may be carry-over from other donors' samples. Written as DNA, the CDR3 is TGCAGCGCAGCACCTCCGGGACTAGCGGATTATCTGGAGACCCAGTACTTC. It yields the protein CSAAPPGLADYLETQYF.